Below are 14 T cell receptor beta chains sequenced from a single sample in a study of prognosis after radiotherapy for stage I lung cancer. Using two-round multiplex PCR, the authors amplified TCR beta CDR3 from genomic DNA. The authors ran first-round PCR with primers specific to each TRBV and TRBJ gene. Each CDR3 protein gets one entry after TCRdb re-called the multiplex PCR reads with MiXCR. The table includes 30,000 or so distinct CDR3 sequences, around 40% detected once. The sequencing here drew on PBMCs, taken before or after stereotactic body radiation therapy (not recorded which). The receptors come from a donor at least 50 years old with non-small cell lung cancer.

A note on this clonotype: Since a far larger clone is one base different, this is likely a read error. The genes are TRBV6-9 and TRBJ1-3; D call uncertain. The CDR3 spans 15 residues. Germline V gene sequence: CDR1 MNHGY, CDR2 SVAAGI. This CDR3 reads CVSSYSGSSGNTIYF. The CDR3 nucleotides are TGTGTCAGCAGTTACTCGGGGAGCTCTGGAAACACCATATATTTT.

The sample holds many counts of this clonotype. V is TRBV5-1 and J is TRBJ2-2; D not certain. In germline, CDR1 is SGHRS, CDR2 YFSETQ. The CDR3 length is 13 residues. V was cut by 1 base and J by 6 bases, with 7 bases left in between. The CDR3: CASSLPGPGELFF. CDR3 nucleotides: TGCGCCAGCAGCTTGCCAGGTCCCGGGGAGCTGTTTTTT.

The V and J genes are TRBV12-3 or TRBV12-4 and TRBJ2-1, with TRBD2 matching 8 bases. V trimming: 2 bases; J trimming: 8 bases; junction bases outside the gene matches: 8. The CDR3 extends over 15 amino acids. For the CDR3, the DNA is TGTGCCAGCAGTTTAAGCGGGAGAAGTCGAGATGAGCAGTTCTTC. It translates to CASSLSGRSRDEQFF.

The chain is built from TRBV9 and TRBJ2-2; D unclear. Trimming stripped 1 base from V and 0 bases from J, with 10 bases between. Germline CDR1 SGDLS, CDR2 YYNGEE. This CDR3 has 16 amino acids. For the CDR3, the DNA is TGTGCCAGCAGCGTACTATGGGCGGCGAACACCGGGGAGCTGTTTTTT. Protein product: CASSVLWAANTGELFF.

As regards this clonotype: Given a far larger clone just one base away, this is likely a sequencing read error. The chain combines TRBV7-2 with TRBJ2-2; the match to TRBD2 covers 9 bases. V gave up 3 bases and J gave up 7 bases; unmatched junction bases: 9. Germline V gene lookup returns CDR1 SGHTA and CDR2 FQGNSA. The CDR3 totals 16 residues. DNA of the CDR3: TGTGCCAGCAGCTTGATAGCGGGAGACGGCAACGGGGAGCTGTTTTTT. Protein sequence: CASSLIAGDGNGELFF.

This clonotype was recorded many times. This chain uses TRBV28 with TRBJ1-6; D ambiguous. This CDR3 has 13 amino acids. The germline V gene encodes CDR1 MDHEN and CDR2 SYDVKM. The V end lost 3 bases, the J end lost 6 bases, and 6 bases lay between the germline ends. For the CDR3, the DNA is TGTGCCAGCAGTTTGCGGGGTAATTCACCCCTCCACTTT. This gives the protein CASSLRGNSPLHF.

Worth noting for this clonotype: Since no conserved phenylalanine or tryptophan closes the CDR3, a read error is the likely cause. The chain uses TRBV9 and TRBJ2-7, with 9 bases identical to TRBD1. J gave up 6 bases and V 3 bases, and 13 bases lay outside the gene matches. The CDR3 runs to 16 residues. Germline CDR1 SGDLS, CDR2 YYNGEE. The CDR3 reads CASSDTPGTGWAEQYS. CDR3 DNA sequence: TGTGCCAGCAGCGACACCCCCGGGACAGGGTGGGCCGAGCAGTACTCC.

CDR3 in amino acids: CASSGPGTGRTEQYF. The DNA of the CDR3 is TGTGCCAGCAGTGGTCCCGGGACAGGGAGGACCGAGCAGTACTTC. The chain has TRBV28 and TRBJ2-7, with 9 nucleotides matching TRBD1. V gave up 5 bases and J gave up 6 bases; unmatched junction bases: 11. Germline V gives CDR1 MDHEN, CDR2 SYDVKM. This CDR3 is 15 amino acids long.

Ten or more counts support this clonotype. The chain carries TRBV19 and TRBJ2-5, with TRBD2 matching over 9 bases. After removal of 7 bases from V and 2 bases from J, the junction contained 11 bases not matched to a gene. From germline, CDR1 is LNHDA and CDR2 SQIVND (reference sequence). The CDR3 contains 16 residues. CDR3 sequence reads: CASNPGGLAGQETQYF. The CDR3 DNA follows: TGTGCCAGTAATCCGGGGGGCCTAGCGGGACAAGAGACCCAGTACTTC.

This clonotype was counted once. The chain links TRBV9 to TRBJ2-3; tentative D call: TRBD2 (6 bases). Trimming removed 1 base from V and 1 base from J, with 22 bases in between. Per the germline V gene, CDR1 is SGDLS and CDR2 is YYNGEE. The CDR3 consists of 19 residues. The CDR3 region has the DNA TGTGCCAGCAGCGTAAGAGAAAGGTCTCGGGGGAGCGGCACAGATACGCAGTATTTT. Translation: CASSVRERSRGSGTDTQYF.

In its sample, this clonotype was seen once. The chain employs TRBV12-3 or TRBV12-4 and TRBJ2-7; D might be TRBD1 (6 bases). Trimming left V 6 bases short and J 4 bases short, with 13 bases between. The CDR3 is made up of 13 amino acids. CDR3 in amino acids: CASSRQAGYEQYF. CDR3 nucleotides: TGTGCCAGCAGCCGACAGGCAGGGTACGAGCAGTACTTC.

This clonotype was seen only once. The CDR3 end shows no conserved phenylalanine or tryptophan, and so a read error is likely. This chain links TRBV6-2 or TRBV6-3 with TRBJ1-1; possible D gene TRBD1, 5 bases. Germline V gene lookup returns CDR1 MNHEY and CDR2 SVGEGT. V lost 6 bases and J lost 1, with 18 bases in between. This CDR3 comprises 16 residues. Here the CDR3 reads CASSRGSGLGNTEAFL. In nucleotides, the CDR3 is TGTGCCAGCAGCCGTGGGTCAGGGCTGGGGAACACTGAAGCTTTCCTT.

In the case of this clonotype: One end of the junction fails to match germline, which may point to a read error. The chain combines TRBV6-1 with TRBJ1-3; no clear D gene. Germline V gene lookup returns CDR1 MNHNS and CDR2 SASEGT. This CDR3 is 15 amino acids long. CDR3 amino acids: CASIESTLVGNTIYF. The CDR3 bases are TGTGCCAGCATTGAATCCACGTTGGTGGGAAACACCATATATTTT.

The chain joins TRBV12-3 or TRBV12-4 to TRBJ1-5, with D possibly TRBD1 on 5 matching bases. V lost 8 bases to trimming and J lost 4 bases, with 15 bases between them. The CDR3 is made up of 14 amino acids. CDR3 residues: CASSLSQGNQPQHF. CDR3 sequence (DNA): TGTGCCAGCTCCCTGTCCCAGGGTAATCAGCCCCAGCATTTT.